This T cell receptor (beta chain) was observed in a study of T cell responses to AZD1222 COVID-19 vaccine. Using immunoSEQ multiplex PCR, the repertoire was profiled, and TCRdb retains in-frame clones only, with some absent. The data show a few hundred thousand clones, about 92% seen once. Overall study results and limits: The reported proportion of spike-specific TCRs targeting unmutated variant regions was nearly half. Mostly white British, mostly female donors; authors suggested clonal diversity may be underestimated. Once two AZD1222 doses were given, Spike-specific TCR breadth and depth went up.

Worth noting for this clone: The antigen is undetermined.

The length of the CDR3 is 16 residues. Germline V gene data show CDR1 as SGHRS and CDR2 as YFSETQ. Losses at the gene ends were 3 bases for V and 2 bases for J; bases not matched to a gene: 2. The chain employs TRBV5-1 and TRBJ2-1; 13 bases align to TRBD2. Specimen: peripheral blood, collected on day 0 of AZD1222 vaccination. The sequence was collected from an adult in good health. The CDR3 here is CASSWGLAGTYNEQFF. As DNA, the CDR3 is TGCGCCAGCAGCTGGGGACTAGCGGGGACCTACAATGAGCAGTTCTTC. Looking up the rest from reference TRBV5-1 and TRBJ2-1 gives the full variable domain: KAGVTQTPRYLIKTRGQQVTLSCSPISGHRSVSWYQQTPGQGLQFLFEYFSETQRNKGNFPGRFSGRQFSNSRSEMNVSTLELGDSALYLCASSWGLAGTYNEQFFGPGTRLTVL.